This T cell receptor (beta chain) comes out of a study of graft-versus-host responses after intestinal transplantation (dated by TCRdb to the early 2020s). About the study as a whole: Recipients received multivisceral, liver-intestinal, or isolated intestinal transplants. Every recipient was given anti-thymocyte globulin induction, followed by approximately three years of maintenance tacrolimus and steroids. Graft-versus-host and host-versus-graft alloreactive T cell clones were tracked in the graft, circulation and bone marrow after intestinal transplantation using bulk TCR-beta CDR3 sequencing. To identify alloreactive clones, pre-transplant mixed lymphocyte reaction products were sequenced and then compared with unstimulated pre-transplant donor and recipient T cells. The cohort enrolled 20 to 25 intestinal transplant recipients including one retransplant, and a few patients lacking pretransplant specimens were excluded. Donor T cell macrochimerism was defined as a peak of at least 4% donor T cells among recipient peripheral blood mononuclear cells. Samples from a few later patients were sequenced in-house on an Illumina MiSeq with MiXCR processing rather than by the commercial service. What the authors observed across the whole study: Early after transplant, peak levels of circulating GvH clones were found to be associated with declines in HvG clones. The conclusions were limited by the relatively low number and heterogeneity of the intestinal transplant patients. GvH clones were detected in recipient bone marrow, and some appeared earlier in ileal mucosa or blood, consistent with an intestinal mucosal origin. In the allografts of patients with donor T cell macrochimerism, GvH to HvG T cell clonal ratios were high.

Library method: the immunoSEQ multiplex PCR assay. For most patients, genomic DNA was isolated using the Qiagen DNeasy Blood and Tissue Kit and was shipped frozen to Adaptive Biotechnologies for TCR sequencing. Adaptive Biotechnologies carried out high-throughput TCR-beta CDR3 sequencing of genomic DNA for most patients. The authors processed their data as follows. Adaptive's ImmunoSEQ software was the source of the TCR sequencing data for over 15 patients, while a few other patients were processed with MiXCR and VDJtools. To correct CD4 versus CD8 sorting errors, sequences present in both subsets at a frequency ratio below 5:1 were removed. CDR3 nucleotide sequences shared between donor and recipient were removed because their origin could not be assigned. To count as alloreactive, a clone needed at least 2-fold expansion over unstimulated cells and a minimum CFSE-low frequency of 0.002% (template counts) or 0.001% (read counts). Clones detected in sequenced pre-transplant spleen, lymph node, or MLR CFSE-low populations of the donor or recipient were defined as mappable. Cumulative frequency of alloreactive clones was calculated as a percentage of all sequences weighted by copy number. TCRdb provides this immuneACCESS table in a form limited to in-frame rearrangements. Some clones are lacking; in checked studies, under half of them reflect an unresolved V gene, and why the rest are absent is not known. The V and J calls and the clone size are those of that table, but D and trimming were determined from the DNA. The sample table records about 120,000 clones; 90% of these occur just once. The leading ten clones occupy roughly 0.2% of the sample.

The intended sense of this specimen's time point label: cells obtained before transplantation from donor or recipient. CD3+CD4+ and CD3+CD8+ populations were FACS-sorted from unstimulated pre-transplant donor and recipient cells taken from spleen or lymph nodes. Worth noting for this clone: There is no known antigen for this receptor. Per-base qualities were not stored, and no clone one base away is much larger.

The CDR3 measures 14 amino acids from cysteine to phenylalanine. CDR3 DNA is the only sequence kept; it has 42 bases, read in frame from the first base. CDR1 and CDR2 were assigned from the germline V gene (reference sequence) as SEHNR and FQNEAQ. The junction shows trimming of 5 bases on V and 2 bases on J, plus 12 bases between the germline ends. The sequence links TRBV7-9 to TRBJ1-1; the D gene is unclear. The source material was unstimulated CD4+ T cells sorted from spleen or lymph node cells, sampled before intestinal transplant. The source is a human donor who received an intestinal transplant. The DNA is as follows: TGTGCCAGCAGCAGTTACGGAGATAACACTGAAGCTTTCTTT. The translation is CASSSYGDNTEAFF. Joined to the reference TRBV7-9 and TRBJ1-1 proteins, this CDR3 gives the full variable domain: DTGVSQNPRHKITKRGQNVTFRCDPISEHNRLYWYRQTLGQGPEFLTYFQNEAQLEKSRLLSDRFSAERPKGSFSTLEIQRTEQGDSAMYLCASSSYGDNTEAFFGQGTRLTVV.